This T cell receptor beta chain comes out of a study of blood T cell repertoires in COVID-19. Study-wide context: Both acute and convalescent COVID-19 samples were obtained from the United States, Italy and Spain. T cells, B-cell-depleted T cells, or PBMCs supplied cDNA or gDNA.

Original processing methods: Amplification with reference gene primers provided the estimates of nucleated cell counts. Some clones are missing from TCRdb's copy, which holds only in-frame ones; the method was immunoSEQ multiplex PCR. The V and J calls and the clone size are those of that table, but D and trimming were determined from the DNA. The profile shows around 68,000 clones, 82% of them singletons. Germline CDR1 LGHDT, CDR2 YNNKEL (reference sequence). This CDR3 has 14 amino acids. Trimming took off 0 bases at V and 1 base at J, with 4 bases between the two ends. What was sequenced was peripheral blood. The chain uses TRBV3-1 (or the pseudogene TRBV3-2) and TRBJ2-1; no definite D call. The sequence derives from a human donor in a cohort sampled during active COVID-19. The CDR3 bases are TGTGCCAGCAGCCAAGACTTGTCCTACAATGAGCAGTTCTTC. This sequence encodes CASSQDLSYNEQFF.